This TCR beta chain was profiled in a study of blood T cells in healthy people across ages. Researchers isolated at least 7 million PBMCs per sample. The CDR3 runs to 14 residues. Trimming removed 3 bases from V and 3 bases from J; junction bases left unmatched: 2. A second PCR, run for roughly 7 to 11 cycles, used a sample-barcoded 5' primer plus a J-beta primer mix. TCRdb processed the 5' RACE reads anew with MiXCR; each CDR3 protein has one entry. The sample has around 280,000 distinct CDR3 sequences, 27% seen once. This clonotype was counted ten times or more. This sequence originates from a woman in her 70s in good health. The chain has TRBV12-3 or TRBV12-4 and TRBJ2-1; TRBD1 agrees at 7 bases. The source material was blood. The CDR3 DNA reads TGTGCCAGCAGTTTTCGGACAGGCTACAATGAGCAGTTCTTC. Its translation is CASSFRTGYNEQFF.